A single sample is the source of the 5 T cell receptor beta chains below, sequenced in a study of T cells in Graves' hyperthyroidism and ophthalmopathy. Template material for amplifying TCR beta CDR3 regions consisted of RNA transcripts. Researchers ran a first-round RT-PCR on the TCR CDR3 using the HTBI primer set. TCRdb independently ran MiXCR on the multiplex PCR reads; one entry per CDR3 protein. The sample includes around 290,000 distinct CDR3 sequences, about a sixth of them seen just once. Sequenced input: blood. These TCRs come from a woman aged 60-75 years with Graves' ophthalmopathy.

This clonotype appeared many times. The CDR3 protein is CASRTLKGGGELFF. CDR3 nucleotide sequence: TGTGCCAGCCGAACTTTGAAAGGGGGCGGGGAGCTGTTTTTT. J is TRBJ2-2 and V is TRBV7-2; weak D call: TRBD1 (6 bases). With 8 bases removed from V and 7 bases from J, the gap between germline ends came to 17 bases. This CDR3 comprises 14 residues. In germline, CDR1 is SGHTA, CDR2 FQGNSA.

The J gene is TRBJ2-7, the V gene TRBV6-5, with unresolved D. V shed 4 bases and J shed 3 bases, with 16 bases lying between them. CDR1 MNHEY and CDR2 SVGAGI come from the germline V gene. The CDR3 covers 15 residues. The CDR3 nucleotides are TGTGCCAGCAGTTCCGGTCGGCACGTGGGCTACGAGCAGTACTTC. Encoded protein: CASSSGRHVGYEQYF.

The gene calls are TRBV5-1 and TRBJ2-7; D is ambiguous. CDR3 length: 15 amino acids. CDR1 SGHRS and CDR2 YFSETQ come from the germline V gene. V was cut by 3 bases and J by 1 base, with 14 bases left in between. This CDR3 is CASSSREGSSYEQYF. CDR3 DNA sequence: TGCGCCAGCAGCTCCCGAGAAGGGTCATCCTACGAGCAGTACTTC.

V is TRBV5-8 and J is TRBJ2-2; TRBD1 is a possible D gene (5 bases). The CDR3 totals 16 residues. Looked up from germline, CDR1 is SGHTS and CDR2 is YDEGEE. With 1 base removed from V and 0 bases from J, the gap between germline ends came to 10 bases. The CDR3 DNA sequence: TGTGCCAGCAGCTTGTTCTGGGGCGCGAACACCGGGGAGCTGTTTTTT. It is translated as CASSLFWGANTGELFF.

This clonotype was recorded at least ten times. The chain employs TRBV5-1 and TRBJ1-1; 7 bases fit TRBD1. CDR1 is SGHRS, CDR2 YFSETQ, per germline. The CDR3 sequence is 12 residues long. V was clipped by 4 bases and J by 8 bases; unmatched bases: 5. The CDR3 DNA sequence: TGCGCCAGCAGCCAACAGGGGATGGAAGCTTTCTTT. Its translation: CASSQQGMEAFF. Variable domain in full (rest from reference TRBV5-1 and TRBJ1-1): KAGVTQTPRYLIKTRGQQVTLSCSPISGHRSVSWYQQTPGQGLQFLFEYFSETQRNKGNFPGRFSGRQFSNSRSEMNVSTLELGDSALYLCASSQQGMEAFFGQGTRLTVV.